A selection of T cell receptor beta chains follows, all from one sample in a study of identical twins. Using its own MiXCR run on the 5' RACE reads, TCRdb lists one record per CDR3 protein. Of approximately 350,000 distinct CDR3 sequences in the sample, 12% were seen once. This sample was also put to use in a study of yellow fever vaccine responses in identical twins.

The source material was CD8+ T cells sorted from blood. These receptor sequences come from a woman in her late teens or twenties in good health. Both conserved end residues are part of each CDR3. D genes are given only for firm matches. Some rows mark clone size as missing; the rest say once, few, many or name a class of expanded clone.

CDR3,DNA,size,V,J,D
CATSGTTGETQYF,TGTGCCACCAGCGGAACTACTGGGGAGACCCAGTACTTC,many,TRBV15,TRBJ2-5,.
CASSQDVAGVNTQYF,TGTGCCAGCAGCCAAGACGTAGCGGGAGTAAATACGCAGTATTTT,.,TRBV14,TRBJ2-3,TRBD2
CASSSVPPGLAPNEQFF,TGTGCCAGCAGCTCAGTCCCGCCGGGACTAGCGCCCAATGAGCAGTTCTTC,.,TRBV7-6,TRBJ2-1,TRBD2
CASSQGYSGKDEQFF,TGCGCCAGCAGCCAAGGTTATAGCGGGAAAGATGAGCAGTTCTTC,once,TRBV4-1,TRBJ2-1,TRBD2
CASSHGLAESQETQYF,TGCGCCAGCAGCCATGGACTAGCGGAAAGCCAAGAGACCCAGTACTTC,.,TRBV4-1,TRBJ2-5,TRBD2
CASSFYRGWGTEAFF,TGTGCCAGCAGTTTTTATAGGGGGTGGGGCACTGAAGCTTTCTTT,many,TRBV28,TRBJ1-1,.
CASSPNGPDSNYGYTF,TGTGCCAGCAGTCCTAACGGGCCAGACTCGAACTATGGCTACACCTTC,few,TRBV25-1,TRBJ1-2,.
CASSLSGTGLEETQYF,TGTGCCAGCAGTTTGTCCGGTACAGGGTTAGAAGAGACCCAGTACTTC,.,TRBV28,TRBJ2-5,.
CASSLGSSGTEAFF,TGCGCCAGCAGCCTCGGGTCCTCGGGCACTGAAGCTTTCTTT,many,TRBV4-1,TRBJ1-1,.
CASKDAIYTEAFF,TGTGCCAGCAAGGACGCGATTTACACTGAAGCTTTCTTT,many,TRBV28,TRBJ1-1,.
CASSRTVYTYEQYF,TGTGCCAGCAGCCGGACAGTTTATACCTACGAGCAGTACTTC,.,TRBV28,TRBJ2-7,.
CSVEGADSYNEQFF,TGCAGCGTTGAGGGGGCAGACTCCTACAATGAGCAGTTCTTC,.,TRBV29-1,TRBJ2-1,.
CATSDWDSMQPQHF,TGTGCCACCAGTGATTGGGACAGTATGCAGCCCCAGCATTTT,few,TRBV24-1,TRBJ1-5,TRBD1
CASSLESGGAYNEQFF,TGCGCCAGCAGCCTAGAATCAGGGGGCGCCTACAATGAGCAGTTCTTC,few,TRBV4-1,TRBJ2-1,TRBD1
CSARDEVAGLLLNNEQFF,TGCAGTGCTAGAGATGAGGTAGCGGGCCTCCTACTTAACAATGAGCAGTTCTTC,few,TRBV20-1,TRBJ2-1,TRBD2
CASSLGPRETQYF,TGTGCCAGCAGTTTAGGGCCCCGGGAGACCCAGTACTTC,many,TRBV12-3/TRBV12-4,TRBJ2-5,.
CASSWGSTTGELFF,TGTGCCAGCAGTTGGGGGAGCACCACCGGGGAGCTGTTTTTT,.,TRBV12-3/TRBV12-4,TRBJ2-2,.
CASSYTGASGNTIYF,TGTGCCAGCAGTTACACAGGGGCCTCTGGAAACACCATATATTTT,few,TRBV7-9,TRBJ1-3,TRBD1
CASSVAFPGTGWGQPQHF,TGTGCCAGCAGCGTAGCGTTCCCCGGGACAGGGTGGGGGCAGCCCCAGCATTTT,many,TRBV9,TRBJ1-5,TRBD1
CASSLNRQGLGEAFF,TGTGCCAGCAGTTTAAACCGACAGGGGCTGGGGGAAGCTTTCTTT,few,TRBV28,TRBJ1-1,TRBD1
CSAPGTAYNSPLHF,TGCAGTGCGCCTGGGACAGCTTATAATTCACCCCTCCACTTT,few,TRBV20-1,TRBJ1-6,TRBD1
CASSLETTVRTDTQYF,TGTGCCAGCAGCTTAGAGACAACCGTTCGCACAGATACGCAGTATTTT,few,TRBV7-9,TRBJ2-3,.
CASSYGPDYLDNNEQFF,TGTGCCAGCAGTTACGGACCGGACTACTTAGACAACAATGAGCAGTTCTTC,few,TRBV6-5,TRBJ2-1,.
CASSERLAGGNTGELFF,TGTGCCAGCAGTGAGAGGCTAGCGGGAGGTAACACCGGGGAGCTGTTTTTT,few,TRBV2,TRBJ2-2,TRBD2
CASSLVEYNEQFF,TGTGCCAGCAGCTTAGTTGAGTACAATGAGCAGTTCTTC,many,TRBV7-9,TRBJ2-1,.
CASSVRGGSDNEQFF,TGTGCCAGCAGCGTACGTGGCGGGAGCGACAATGAGCAGTTCTTC,.,TRBV9,TRBJ2-1,TRBD2
CATSQRTSGRTDTQYF,TGTGCCACCAGTCAGCGGACTAGCGGGCGCACAGATACGCAGTATTTT,.,TRBV24-1,TRBJ2-3,TRBD2
CASSEGRNEQYF,TGTGCCAGCAGTGAAGGTAGGAACGAGCAGTACTTC,few,TRBV28,TRBJ2-7,.
CASSPQGVEAFF,TGTGCCAGCAGCCCCCAAGGGGTTGAAGCTTTCTTT,few,TRBV12-3/TRBV12-4,TRBJ1-1,.
CASSPRLGYNEQFF,TGTGCCAGCAGCCCGCGACTAGGCTACAATGAGCAGTTCTTC,many,TRBV7-9,TRBJ2-1,.
CASSPLSSGGPKNIQYF,TGTGCCAGCAGTCCCCTGTCTAGCGGGGGCCCCAAAAACATTCAGTACTTC,.,TRBV27,TRBJ2-4,TRBD2
CASRKPTGDGATDTQYF,TGTGCCAGCAGGAAGCCAACGGGAGATGGTGCTACAGATACGCAGTATTTT,.,TRBV7-9,TRBJ2-3,.
CASSLHIAGLQETQYF,TGTGCCAGCAGTTTACATATAGCGGGGCTACAAGAGACCCAGTACTTC,.,TRBV28,TRBJ2-5,TRBD2
CASSYSSEFNYGYTF,TGTGCCAGCAGTTATAGCAGCGAGTTTAACTATGGCTACACCTTC,few,TRBV12-3/TRBV12-4,TRBJ1-2,.
CASSENREETQYF,TGTGCCAGCAGTGAAAATCGGGAAGAGACCCAGTACTTC,.,TRBV6-1,TRBJ2-5,.
CASSYDREDDEQYF,TGTGCCAGCAGTTATGACAGGGAAGATGACGAGCAGTACTTC,.,TRBV28,TRBJ2-7,TRBD1
CASSFGAEMEQFF,TGTGCCAGCAGTTTTGGAGCTGAAATGGAGCAGTTCTTC,many,TRBV12-3/TRBV12-4,TRBJ2-1,.
CATSDAGLAGADTQYF,TGTGCCACCAGTGATGCGGGACTAGCGGGAGCAGATACGCAGTATTTT,few,TRBV24-1,TRBJ2-3,TRBD2
CASSLDPGSTDTQYF,TGCGCCAGCAGCTTGGATCCGGGGAGCACAGATACGCAGTATTTT,few,TRBV5-1,TRBJ2-3,.
CASSIGGLSTDTQYF,TGTGCCAGCAGCATCGGGGGCCTCAGCACAGATACGCAGTATTTT,.,TRBV5-5,TRBJ2-3,.
CASSLRTGLNTEAFF,TGTGCCAGCAGTTTAAGGACAGGCCTAAACACTGAAGCTTTCTTT,.,TRBV28,TRBJ1-1,TRBD1
CASDATGGEQFF,TGTGCCAGCGACGCCACTGGCGGTGAGCAGTTCTTC,few,TRBV28,TRBJ2-1,.
CASVSPYNEQFF,TGCGCGAGCGTCTCCCCATACAATGAGCAGTTCTTC,.,TRBV10-1,TRBJ2-1,.
CASSRGRATSGNYEQYF,TGCGCCAGCAGCCGGGGTCGGGCGACTAGCGGAAACTACGAGCAGTACTTC,few,TRBV5-1,TRBJ2-7,TRBD2
CASTWGQGEQFF,TGTGCCAGCACCTGGGGGCAAGGCGAGCAGTTCTTC,few,TRBV13,TRBJ2-1,.
CASVGPDGDTQYF,TGTGCCAGCGTGGGGCCCGACGGGGATACGCAGTATTTT,.,TRBV11-2,TRBJ2-3,.
CASSFWGEDTEAFF,TGTGCCAGCAGCTTCTGGGGGGAGGACACTGAAGCTTTCTTT,few,TRBV13,TRBJ1-1,.
CASSFSGLQFF,TGTGCCAGCAGTTTCTCGGGGCTTCAGTTCTTC,.,TRBV28,TRBJ2-1,.
CASSHGTGFSYEQYF,TGTGCCAGCAGTCACGGGACAGGGTTTTCCTACGAGCAGTACTTC,.,TRBV2,TRBJ2-7,TRBD1
CASSSSGVDETQYF,TGTGCCAGCAGCTCTTCGGGGGTAGATGAGACCCAGTACTTC,few,TRBV11-2,TRBJ2-5,.
CSARALDGLIYEQYF,TGCAGTGCTAGAGCACTAGACGGTTTAATCTACGAGCAGTACTTC,few,TRBV20-1,TRBJ2-7,.